These 17 T cell receptor beta chains share one sample of origin, sequenced in a study of high-grade serous ovarian cancer treatment subgroups (dated by TCRdb to the early 2020s). Tumor samples were collected prior to definitive surgery or chemotherapy. Preparation of the library involved the immunoSEQ multiplex PCR assay. TCRdb limited this immuneACCESS table to in-frame rearrangements with V and J called. A share of clones is missing; checked studies link under half to unresolved V genes, and the rest is unexplained. Counted in this sample were around 2,100 clones; roughly 76% of them appeared once. The ten largest clones take up 6.5% to 10% of the sample. Sequencing was performed on tumor tissue. These receptor sequences come from a human donor with high-grade serous ovarian cancer.

The V and J genes are TRBV19 and TRBJ1-5; D is unresolved. CDR1 is LNHDA, CDR2 SQIVND, per germline (reference sequence). V dropped 6 bases and J dropped 5 bases, with 20 bases sitting between them. The CDR3 is 16 amino acids. The CDR3, as DNA: TGTGCCAGTAGCCGAACATCCACCCTGCCCCATCAGCCCCAGCATTTT. It is translated as CASSRTSTLPHQPQHF.

This clone was counted only a few times. This chain uses TRBV6-1 with TRBJ1-5; 8 bases match TRBD1. Germline values: CDR1 MNHNS, CDR2 SASEGT. Germline trimming cut 4 bases from V and 0 bases from J; bases unmatched to any gene: 11. The CDR3 runs to 18 residues. The CDR3 DNA sequence: TGTGCCAGCAGTGCCCAGGGGGCCTGGGGATATAGCAATCAGCCCCAGCATTTT. Residues: CASSAQGAWGYSNQPQHF.

This sequence joins TRBV29-1 and TRBJ2-5; D gene ambiguous. The V end lost 4 bases, the J end lost 0 bases, and 9 bases lay between the germline ends. Per the germline V gene, CDR1 is SQVTM and CDR2 is ANQGSEA. The CDR3 runs to 13 residues. The CDR3 sequence is CSVGMGYQETQYF. DNA of the CDR3: TGCAGCGTTGGTATGGGGTACCAAGAGACCCAGTACTTC.

The chain carries TRBV29-1 and TRBJ2-1, with 8 bases aligning to TRBD1. Germline lookup yields CDR1 SQVTM and CDR2 ANQGSEA. The CDR3 runs 14 residues. V lost 4 bases to trimming and J lost 4 bases; unmatched junction nucleotides: 6. CDR3 bases: TGCAGCGTTGCCCCCGGGACAGGATACAATGAGCAGTTCTTC. It codes for CSVAPGTGYNEQFF.

The chain carries TRBV6-6 and TRBJ1-1; D unresolved. The CDR3 has 12 amino acids. Trimming removed 4 bases at V and 1 base at J, with 4 bases between. The germline gives CDR1 MNHNY, CDR2 SVGAGI (reference sequence). The DNA of the CDR3 is TGTGCCAGCAGTTCAGGGAACACTGAAGCTTTCTTT. Translation: CASSSGNTEAFF.

There are a few counts of this clone. This rearrangement joins TRBV4-3 to TRBJ2-7, with 8 bases aligning to TRBD1. Trimming cost V 4 bases and J 3 bases; bases outside gene matches: 8. The CDR3 is made up of 15 amino acids. The germline V gene has CDR1 LGHNA and CDR2 YSLEER. The CDR3 DNA sequence: TGCGCCAGCAGCCCCGGGACAGGTGATAACTACGAGCAGTACTTC. Its protein product is CASSPGTGDNYEQYF.

This chain uses TRBV6-4 with TRBJ1-1; no reliable D call. Germline V gene sequence: CDR1 MRHNA, CDR2 SNTAGT. This CDR3 is built from 13 residues. Trimming pared 4 bases from V and 1 base from J, leaving 7 bases between. The CDR3 sequence is CASSARENTEAFF. The CDR3 coding sequence is TGTGCCAGCAGTGCAAGGGAGAACACTGAAGCTTTCTTT.

This chain uses TRBV28 with TRBJ2-1; D is perhaps TRBD2 (5 bases). CDR3 length equals 12 residues. Trimming cost V 4 bases and J 10 bases, with 11 bases left between them. Germline CDR1 is MDHEN and CDR2 is SYDVKM. The CDR3 nucleotides are TGTGCCAGCAGTTGGTCTAGGGAGGAGCAGTTCTTC. This gives the protein CASSWSREEQFF.

The chain uses TRBV5-8 and TRBJ1-2; unclear D gene. The CDR3 is 15 residues long. CDR1 and CDR2 (germline): SGHTS, YDEGEE. V was clipped by 4 bases and J by 4 bases, with 17 bases between them. The DNA for the CDR3 is TGTGCCAGCAGCAACCCCCTTACAGTTGGCTATGGCTACACCTTC. Amino acids: CASSNPLTVGYGYTF.

In this sample, this clone turned up once. The gene calls are TRBV7-9 and TRBJ2-3; no clear D. The CDR3 length is 14 residues. The germline V and J ends were trimmed by 5 bases and 6 bases, with 15 bases remaining between them. The V gene's germline CDR1 is SEHNR and CDR2 FQNEAQ (reference sequence). CDR3 amino acids: CASSPRTMQDTQYF. Here the CDR3 DNA reads TGTGCCAGCAGCCCCAGGACCATGCAGGATACGCAGTATTTT.

CDR3: CASRHRANTGELFF. The CDR3 DNA reads as TGTGCCAGCAGACACCGGGCGAACACCGGGGAGCTGTTTTTT. This chain connects TRBV28 to TRBJ2-2; D gene uncertain. The germline CDR1 and CDR2 sequences are MDHEN and SYDVKM. CDR3 length equals 14 residues. The ends were cut back, 6 bases at V and 0 bases at J, with 8 bases in the middle.

This clone appeared a single time. This sequence joins TRBV6-1 and TRBJ1-2; the D gene is possibly TRBD1 (6 bases). V dropped 8 bases and J dropped 4 bases, with 20 bases sitting between them. CDR3 length equals 15 residues. Germline assignment: CDR1 MNHNS and CDR2 SASEGT. The CDR3 nucleotides read TGTGCCAGCGCCCCGGAGGTCTCGGGGGCCTATGGCTACACCTTC. The encoded protein is CASAPEVSGAYGYTF.

The chain couples TRBV19 to TRBJ1-2, with D possibly being TRBD1 (5 bases). This CDR3 is 14 amino acids long. Germline V gene lookup returns CDR1 LNHDA and CDR2 SQIVND (reference sequence). The V end was cut by 3 bases, the J end by 4 bases, with 12 bases between. The CDR3: CASSMGPRIYGYTF. Here the CDR3 DNA reads TGTGCCAGTAGTATGGGACCTCGGATCTATGGCTACACCTTC.

The rearrangement links TRBV6-1 to TRBJ1-6; D remains ambiguous. From germline, CDR1 is MNHNS and CDR2 SASEGT. CDR3 length equals 15 residues. Trimming left V 2 bases short and J 6 bases short, with 11 bases between. CDR3 DNA: TGTGCCAGCAGTGAAAGTCACCGTCGTAATTCACCCCTCCACTTT. Amino acids: CASSESHRRNSPLHF.

V is TRBV6-4 and J is TRBJ2-3, with 7 bases matching TRBD2. This CDR3 contains 15 residues. The V gene's germline CDR1 is MRHNA and CDR2 SNTAGT. The V segment lost 2 bases and the J segment 1 base; nucleotides outside the gene matches: 3. Written as DNA, the CDR3 is TGTGCCAGCAGTGACGGACTAGGGGGCACAGATACGCAGTATTTT. It is translated as CASSDGLGGTDTQYF.

Only a few counts were recorded for this clone. V and J are TRBV10-3 and TRBJ1-3; no clear D gene. Per germline, CDR1 ENHRY and CDR2 SYGVKD. The CDR3 length is 15 residues. Between the trimmed V and J ends, which lost 6 bases and 4 bases, there was a span of 16 bases. Here the CDR3 DNA reads TGTGCCATCAGAGGAAAGGACCGTCACGGAAACACCATATATTTT. As protein: CAIRGKDRHGNTIYF.

Only a few counts were recorded for this clone. The chain joins TRBV7-6 to TRBJ2-1; D call uncertain. The CDR3 length is 15 residues. Per germline, CDR1 SGHVS and CDR2 FNYEAQ. Trimming left V 3 bases short and J 0 bases short, with 9 bases between. CDR3 sequence: CASSFGPSSYNEQFF. In nucleotides, the CDR3 is TGTGCCAGCAGCTTCGGCCCGAGCTCCTACAATGAGCAGTTCTTC.